The T cell receptor (beta chain) under discussion was sequenced for a study of blood T cell repertoires in COVID-19. About the research overall: The samples span acute and convalescent COVID-19 from the United States, Italy and Spain. PBMCs, B-cell-depleted T cells, or T cells were the source of the cDNA or gDNA that made up the material.

Methods used by the authors: It was from reference gene primer amplification that nucleated cell counts were estimated. Method: immunoSEQ multiplex PCR; TCRdb's copy keeps in-frame clones and lacks some. V and J calls and clone size are copied from that table; D and trimming were computed from the DNA. Among fewer than 350,000 clones listed, about 86% were seen once. The sample was peripheral blood. This TCR was sampled from a woman younger than 45 who had recovered from COVID-19.

The CDR3 DNA reads TGTGCCAGCCGGGAGGGGGACTATGGCTACACCTTC. Amino acid sequence: CASREGDYGYTF. The rearrangement joins TRBV12-3 or TRBV12-4 to TRBJ1-2; weak D call: TRBD1 (6 bases). Trimming removed 8 bases at V and 3 bases at J, with 10 bases between. The CDR3 runs to 12 residues.